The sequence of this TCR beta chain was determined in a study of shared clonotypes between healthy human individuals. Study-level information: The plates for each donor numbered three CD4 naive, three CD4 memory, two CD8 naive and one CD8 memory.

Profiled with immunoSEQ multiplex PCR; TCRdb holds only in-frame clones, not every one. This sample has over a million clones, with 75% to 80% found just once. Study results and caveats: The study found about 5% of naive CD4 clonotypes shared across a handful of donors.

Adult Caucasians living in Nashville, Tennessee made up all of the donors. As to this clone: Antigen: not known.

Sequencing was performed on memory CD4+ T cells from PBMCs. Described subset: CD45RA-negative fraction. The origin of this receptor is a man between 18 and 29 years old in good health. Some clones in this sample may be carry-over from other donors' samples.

The DNA of the CDR3 is TGTGCCAGTGACAGGACTTCGAACACCGGGGAGCTGTTTTTT. Its protein product is CASDRTSNTGELFF. V and J are TRBV2 and TRBJ2-2; a possible D gene is TRBD1 (6 bases). Germline lookup yields CDR1 SNHLY and CDR2 FYNNEI. CDR3 length: 14 residues. Trimming shortened V by 9 bases and J by 0 bases, and 11 bases separated the two germline ends. Together with reference TRBV2 and TRBJ2-2, the CDR3 gives the full variable domain: EPEVTQTPSHQVTQMGQEVILRCVPISNHLYFYWYRQILGQKVEFLVSFYNNEISEKSEIFDDQFSVERPDGSNFTLKIRSTKLEDSAMYFCASDRTSNTGELFFGEGSRLTVL.